Reported below is one TCR beta chain. The data were obtained in a study of B cell selection in AIRE deficiency. Conventional CD4 T cells were sorted as CD4+CD127+ cells. This table comes from immunoSEQ multiplex PCR, and its TCRdb copy is limited to in-frame clones, with some not included. The profile shows roughly 24,000 clones, around 96% of them singletons. The germline CDR1 and CDR2 sequences are KGHSY and FQNENV. This CDR3 is 19 amino acids long. The V end lost 4 bases, the J end lost 3 bases, and 22 bases lay between the germline ends. The chain employs TRBV16 and TRBJ1-6; maybe TRBD1 (5 bases). Sequenced material: CD4+CD127+ conventional T cells sorted from PBMCs. The TCR sequence derives from a human donor in good health. CDR3 DNA sequence: TGTGCCAGCAGCCGGACCCTGAATTTGGGGGGGGTCTATAATTCACCCCTCCACTTT. Translated: CASSRTLNLGGVYNSPLHF.